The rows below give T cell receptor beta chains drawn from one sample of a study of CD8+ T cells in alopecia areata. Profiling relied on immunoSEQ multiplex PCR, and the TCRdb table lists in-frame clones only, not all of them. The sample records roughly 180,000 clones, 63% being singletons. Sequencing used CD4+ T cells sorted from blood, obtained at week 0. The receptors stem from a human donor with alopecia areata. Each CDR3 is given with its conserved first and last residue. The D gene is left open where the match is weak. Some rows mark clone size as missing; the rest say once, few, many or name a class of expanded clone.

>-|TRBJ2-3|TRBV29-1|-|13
TGCAGCGTGAGGGGGGCACCCACAGATACGCAGTATTTT
CSVRGAPTDTQYF
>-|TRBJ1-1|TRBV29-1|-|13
TGCACCGGTCTGGAGGGAGAGGGCACTGAAGCTTTCTTT
CTGLEGEGTEAFF
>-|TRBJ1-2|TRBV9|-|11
TGTGCCAGCGAGGGCCCCTATGGCTACACCTTC
CASEGPYGYTF
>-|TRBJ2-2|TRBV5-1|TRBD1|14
TGCGCCAGCAGCTTGGGACAGGGGACCGGGGAGCTGTTTTTT
CASSLGQGTGELFF
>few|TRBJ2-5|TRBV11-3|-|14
TGTGCCAGCAGCTTAGCAGGTGGAATGGAGACCCAGTACTTC
CASSLAGGMETQYF
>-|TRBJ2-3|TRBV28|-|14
TGTGCCAGCAGATCAACCACTAGCACAGATACGCAGTATTTT
CASRSTTSTDTQYF
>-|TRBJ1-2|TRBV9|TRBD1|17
TGTGCCAGCAGCGCGACCGGGACAGGTCTTCTAACGGGGGGCTACACCTTC
CASSATGTGLLTGGYTF
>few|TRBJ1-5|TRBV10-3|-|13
TGTGCCATCAGCCTGACAGACAATCAGCCCCAGCATTTT
CAISLTDNQPQHF
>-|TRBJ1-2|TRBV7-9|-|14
TGTGCCAGCAGCTTAGCTCTAGGGAACTATGGCTACACCTTC
CASSLALGNYGYTF
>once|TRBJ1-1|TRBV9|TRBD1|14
TGTGCCAGCGCAGGACAGGAGTCTAACACTGAAGCTTTCTTT
CASAGQESNTEAFF
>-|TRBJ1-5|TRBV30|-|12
TGTGCCTGGAGTGTTGGCAATCAGCCCCAGCATTTT
CAWSVGNQPQHF
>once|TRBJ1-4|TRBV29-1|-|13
TGCAGCGTCGAACAGGGACCCAATGAAAAACTGTTTTTT
CSVEQGPNEKLFF
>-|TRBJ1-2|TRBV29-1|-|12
TGCAGCGTTGAAGCGGGGGGCTATGGCTACACCTTC
CSVEAGGYGYTF
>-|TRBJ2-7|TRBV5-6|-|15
TGTGCCAGCAGCTTGGTGTTGGGGGGGCCCTACGAGCAGTACTTC
CASSLVLGGPYEQYF
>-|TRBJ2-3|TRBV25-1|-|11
TGTGCCAGCAGTGTTGATTATACGCAGTATTTT
CASSVDYTQYF
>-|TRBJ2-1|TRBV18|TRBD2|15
TGTGCCAGCTCACCAAAGACTAGCGGGTACAATGAGCAGTTCTTC
CASSPKTSGYNEQFF
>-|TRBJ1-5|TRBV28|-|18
TGTGCCAGCAGTTCCGCCTGGGGTTCGGACTATAGCAATCAGCCCCAGCATTTT
CASSSAWGSDYSNQPQHF
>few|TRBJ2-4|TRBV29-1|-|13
TGCAGCGTTGGCGGGCGGGCCAAAAACATTCAGTACTTC
CSVGGRAKNIQYF
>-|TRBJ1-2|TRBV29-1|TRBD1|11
TGCGCGGGACAGACTAACTATGGCTACACCTTC
CAGQTNYGYTF
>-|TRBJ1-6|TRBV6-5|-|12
TGTGCCAGCAGTGAAGCGGTGTACAACATCCACTTT
CASSEAVYNIHF
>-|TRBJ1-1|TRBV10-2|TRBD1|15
TGCGCCAGCACCCGTCCCGGGACAGGGAGCACTGAAGCTTTCTTT
CASTRPGTGSTEAFF
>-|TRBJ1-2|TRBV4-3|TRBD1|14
TGCGCCAGCAGCCAAGAAGGGACAGGCTATGGCTACACCTTC
CASSQEGTGYGYTF
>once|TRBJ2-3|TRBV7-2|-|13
TGTGCCAGCAGCTCGTCTAGCACAGATACGCAGTATTTT
CASSSSSTDTQYF
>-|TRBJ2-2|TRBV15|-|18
TGTGCCACCAGCAGAGATTCCATTGGGGCTCAGTGGACCGGGGAGCTGTTTTTT
CATSRDSIGAQWTGELFF
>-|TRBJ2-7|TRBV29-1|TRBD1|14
TGCAGCGTTGATAAGGGGGCTTCTGGGGACGAGCAGTACTTC
CSVDKGASGDEQYF
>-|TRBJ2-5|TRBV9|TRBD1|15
TGTGCCAGCAGTCGACAGACAGGGCCCCAAGAGACCCAGTACTTC
CASSRQTGPQETQYF
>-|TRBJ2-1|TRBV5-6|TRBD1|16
TGTGCCAGCAGCTTGGCGTATGGACAGGGTGGTAATGAGCAGTTCTTC
CASSLAYGQGGNEQFF
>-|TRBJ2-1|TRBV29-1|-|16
TGCAGCGTCATACAAACAAGATCGATCTCCTACAATGAGCAGTTCTTC
CSVIQTRSISYNEQFF
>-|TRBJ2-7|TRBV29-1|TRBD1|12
TGCAGCATCACCGGGACAGGGGTCGAGCAGTACTTC
CSITGTGVEQYF
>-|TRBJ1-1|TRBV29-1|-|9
TGCAGCGCGGACGGTAGGGCTTTCTTT
CSADGRAFF
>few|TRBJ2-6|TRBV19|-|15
TGTGCCAGTAGGGGTTCAGGGCCTGGGGCCAACGTCCTGACTTTC
CASRGSGPGANVLTF
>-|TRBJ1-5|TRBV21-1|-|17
TGTGCCAGCAGCCCGCGTCAGGTTCCCGCATGCAATCAGCCCCAGCATTTT
CASSPRQVPACNQPQHF
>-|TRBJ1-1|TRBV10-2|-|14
TGCGCCAGCAGTGAGTTGGATTGGGACACTGAAGCTTTCTTT
CASSELDWDTEAFF
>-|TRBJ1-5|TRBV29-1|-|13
TGCAGCGTTGCTGCGGATACCAAGCAGCCCCAGCATTTT
CSVAADTKQPQHF
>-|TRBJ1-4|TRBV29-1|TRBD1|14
TGCAGCGTTCGACAGGGCGGTAGGAATGAAAAACTGTTTTTT
CSVRQGGRNEKLFF
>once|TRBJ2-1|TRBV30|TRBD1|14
TGTGCCTGGACCCCCTTAAGGGACAGTCATGTGCAGTTCTTC
CAWTPLRDSHVQFF
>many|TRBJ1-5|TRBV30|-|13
TGTGCCGTGAGCTGGGGGAGCAATCAGCCCCAGCATTTT
CAVSWGSNQPQHF
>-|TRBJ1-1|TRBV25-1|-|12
TGTGCCAGCAGTGAGTGGGAGGGTGGAGCTTTCTTT
CASSEWEGGAFF
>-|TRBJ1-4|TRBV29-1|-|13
TGCAGCGCGTCGGCAGGGCTGCGTGAAAAACTGTTTTTT
CSASAGLREKLFF
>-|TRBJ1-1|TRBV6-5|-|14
TGTGCCAGCACCCCCTCTGGGAGGGGCACTGAAGCTTTCTTT
CASTPSGRGTEAFF
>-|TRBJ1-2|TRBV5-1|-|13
TGCGCCAGCAGCTTGCGGGGGGACTATGGCTACACCTTC
CASSLRGDYGYTF
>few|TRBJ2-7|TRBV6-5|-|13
TGTGCCAGCAGGGTAACAGGGAACTACGAGCAGTACTTC
CASRVTGNYEQYF
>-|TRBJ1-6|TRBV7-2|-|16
TGTGCCAGCAGCTTAGGTCGGGGCTCCTATAATTCACCCCTCCACTTT
CASSLGRGSYNSPLHF
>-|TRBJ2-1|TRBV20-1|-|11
TGCAGTGCTCCTCTAATTAATGAGCAGTTCTTC
CSAPLINEQFF
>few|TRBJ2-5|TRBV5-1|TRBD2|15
TGCGCCAGCAGCTCCGACGGGGGGGCCGGCGAGACCCAGTACTTC
CASSSDGGAGETQYF
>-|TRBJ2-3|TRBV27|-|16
TGTGCCAGCAGTTCTTGGGGCCCTCCAGGAATAGATACGCAGTATTTT
CASSSWGPPGIDTQYF
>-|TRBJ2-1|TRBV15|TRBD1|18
TGTGCCACCAGCAGAGATATTCAGACAGGGTACTCCTACAATGAGCAGTTCTTC
CATSRDIQTGYSYNEQFF
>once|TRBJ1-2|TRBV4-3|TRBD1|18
TGCGCCAGCAGCCAAGATCCAGGGGGACAGAAACTCAACTATGGCTACACCTTC
CASSQDPGGQKLNYGYTF
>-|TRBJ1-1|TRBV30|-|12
TGTGCCTGGTCCGGCTCGAAGGGTGAAGCTTTCTTT
CAWSGSKGEAFF
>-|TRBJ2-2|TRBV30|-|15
TGTGCCTGGAGTCCACTCTCGAGGGTGGCCGGGGAGCTGTTTTTT
CAWSPLSRVAGELFF